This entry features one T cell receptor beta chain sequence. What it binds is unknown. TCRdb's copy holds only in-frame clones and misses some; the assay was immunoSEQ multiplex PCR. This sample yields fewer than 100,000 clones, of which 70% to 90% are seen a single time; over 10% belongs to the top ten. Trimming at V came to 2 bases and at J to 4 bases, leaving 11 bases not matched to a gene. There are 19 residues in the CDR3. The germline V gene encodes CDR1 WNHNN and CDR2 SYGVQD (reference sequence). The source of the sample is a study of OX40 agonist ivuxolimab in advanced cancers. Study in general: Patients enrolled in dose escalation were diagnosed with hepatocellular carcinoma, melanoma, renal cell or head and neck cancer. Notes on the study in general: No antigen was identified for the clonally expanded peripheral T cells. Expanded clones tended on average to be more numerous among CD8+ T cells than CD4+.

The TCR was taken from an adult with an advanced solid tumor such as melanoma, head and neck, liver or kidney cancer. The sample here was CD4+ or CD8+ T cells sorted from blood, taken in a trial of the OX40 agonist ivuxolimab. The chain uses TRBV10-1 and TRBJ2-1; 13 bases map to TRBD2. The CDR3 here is CASSETGTSGKGGYNEQFF. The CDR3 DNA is TGCGCCAGCAGTGAGACCGGGACTAGCGGGAAGGGGGGGTACAATGAGCAGTTCTTC.